What follows are 18 T cell receptor beta chains derived from one specimen sequenced in a study of blood T cell repertoires in COVID-19. The protocol was immunoSEQ multiplex PCR, while the TCRdb copy is restricted to in-frame clones and leaves out a portion. The sample carries some 250,000 clones, more than 70% recorded once. The sample consisted of peripheral blood. These TCRs come from a man aged 40-55 years with active or convalescent COVID-19.

The chain carries TRBV4-1 and TRBJ2-3; maybe TRBD2 (6 bases). Germline V lookup: CDR1 MGHRA, CDR2 YSYEKL. CDR3 length: 15 residues. V shed 2 bases and J shed 2 bases, with 11 bases lying between them. CDR3 residues: CASSQPRDSTDTQYF. The DNA for the CDR3 is TGCGCCAGCAGCCAACCCCGGGACTCCACAGATACGCAGTATTTT.

The rearrangement links TRBV3-1 (or the pseudogene TRBV3-2) to TRBJ2-2, with 14 positions matching TRBD2. V lost 4 bases and J lost 0; bases outside the gene matches: 4. The CDR3 has 18 amino acids. Per the germline V gene, CDR1 is LGHDT and CDR2 is YNNKEL (reference sequence). The CDR3 protein is CASSPGLAGVTNTGELFF. For the CDR3, the DNA is TGTGCCAGCAGCCCGGGACTAGCGGGAGTTACGAACACCGGGGAGCTGTTTTTT.

This rearrangement joins TRBV18 to TRBJ1-4, with D perhaps matching TRBD1 (6 bases). Looked up from germline, CDR1 is KGHSH and CDR2 is LQKENI. The CDR3 runs 14 residues. Between the trimmed V and J ends, which lost 4 bases and 1 base, there was a span of 7 bases. CDR3 nucleotide sequence: TGTGCCAGCTCACAGGACAGAACTAATGAAAAACTGTTTTTT. As protein: CASSQDRTNEKLFF. Using reference TRBV18 and TRBJ1-4 for the parts outside the CDR3, the full variable domain is NAGVMQNPRHLVRRRGQEARLRCSPMKGHSHVYWYRQLPEEGLKFMVYLQKENIIDESGMPKERFSAEFPKEGPSILRIQQVVRGDSAAYFCASSQDRTNEKLFFGSGTQLSVL.

The J gene is TRBJ2-3, the V gene TRBV18; TRBD2 agrees at 12 bases. The CDR3 is 16 residues long. Trimming at V came to 3 bases and at J to 6 bases, leaving 7 bases not matched to a gene. Germline V gives CDR1 KGHSH, CDR2 LQKENI. CDR3 residues: CASSPQLAGGSDTQYF. DNA of the CDR3: TGTGCCAGCTCACCTCAACTAGCGGGGGGCAGCGATACGCAGTATTTT.

CDR3 sequence: CASSRDRQLFF. The CDR3 DNA reads as TGTGCCAGCAGCCGGGACAGGCAATTGTTCTTC. V is TRBV11-3 and J is TRBJ2-1; 8 bases map to TRBD1. V lost 5 bases and J lost 15; bases outside the gene matches: 6. The CDR3 spans 11 residues. Germline CDR1 reads SGHNT; CDR2 reads YENEEA. Together with reference TRBV11-3 and TRBJ2-1, the CDR3 gives the full variable domain: EAGVVQSPRYKIIEKKQPVAFWCNPISGHNTLYWYLQNLGQGPELLIRYENEEAVDDSQLPKDRFSAERLKGVDSTLKIQPAELGDSAVYLCASSRDRQLFFGPGTRLTVL.

The J gene is TRBJ1-1, the V gene TRBV19; D perhaps matches TRBD1 (5 bases). This CDR3 has 15 residues. V lost 4 bases to trimming and J lost 1 base, with 13 bases between them. CDR1 is LNHDA and CDR2 is SQIVND in the germline V gene (reference sequence). The CDR3 reads CASSKDGGWNTEAFF. In DNA, the CDR3 is TGTGCCAGTAGTAAGGACGGGGGGTGGAACACTGAAGCTTTCTTT. Combining the CDR3 with reference TRBV19 and TRBJ1-1 gives the whole variable domain DGGITQSPKYLFRKEGQNVTLSCEQNLNHDAMYWYRQDPGQGLRLIYYSQIVNDFQKGDIAEGYSVSREKKESFPLTVTSAQKNPTAFYLCASSKDGGWNTEAFFGQGTRLTVV.

The V and J genes are TRBV14 and TRBJ1-2, with 7 bases matching TRBD1. There are 15 residues in the CDR3. V lost 3 bases and J lost 8; bases outside the gene matches: 12. Germline values: CDR1 SGHDN, CDR2 FVKESK. The CDR3 region is CASSHRDSPPRGYTF. In DNA form, the CDR3 reads TGTGCCAGCAGCCATAGGGACAGTCCTCCGAGAGGCTACACCTTC.

This chain links TRBV6-5 with TRBJ2-1, with 12 bases lining up with TRBD2. Trimming took 2 bases from V and 5 from J; bases not matched to a gene: 4. The CDR3 is 16 residues long. CDR1 and CDR2 from the germline V gene are MNHEY and SVGAGI. The CDR3 bases are TGTGCCAGCAGTTACCCCGGACTAGCGGGGAACAATGAGCAGTTCTTC. Translating it yields CASSYPGLAGNNEQFF.

J is TRBJ2-1 and V is TRBV7-2; D not certain. Germline assignment: CDR1 SGHTA and CDR2 FQGNSA. The CDR3 spans 14 residues. V lost 3 bases and J lost 7, with 13 bases in between. The CDR3 loop reads CASSLAVSPNEQFF. CDR3 coding DNA: TGTGCCAGCAGCTTGGCTGTTAGCCCTAATGAGCAGTTCTTC.

The genes are TRBV30 and TRBJ1-5, with 7 bases matching TRBD1. The CDR3 runs 14 residues. Germline CDR1 GTSNPN, CDR2 SVGIG (reference sequence). V shed 5 bases, J shed 7 bases, and the junction held 11 bases outside the gene matches. CDR3 coding DNA: TGTGCCTGGGGACAACAGGGGTACGTGCAGCCCCAGCATTTT. It translates to CAWGQQGYVQPQHF.

The chain joins TRBV12-3 or TRBV12-4 to TRBJ1-4; D is unresolved. V lost 8 bases, J lost 11 bases, and 15 bases lay in between. There are 12 residues in the CDR3. The CDR3 nucleotides read TGTGCCAGCGCAAACTCCTTCGGGAAACTGTTTTTT. It codes for CASANSFGKLFF.

This rearrangement joins TRBV5-1 to TRBJ1-4, with 9 bases lining up with TRBD1. The J segment lost 8 bases and the V segment lost 3 bases, leaving 2 bases of the junction unmatched. Germline V lookup: CDR1 SGHRS, CDR2 YFSETQ. The CDR3 is 13 amino acids. The CDR3 nucleotides are TGCGCCAGCAGCTGGACAGGGGACGAAAAACTGTTTTTT. Its translation: CASSWTGDEKLFF.

This clone has a single count. The V gene is TRBV19, the J gene TRBJ1-5; TRBD1 aligns across 7 bases. The J segment lost 6 bases and the V segment lost 3 bases, leaving 5 bases of the junction unmatched. CDR1 is LNHDA, CDR2 SQIVND, per germline (reference sequence). CDR3 length: 14 amino acids. This CDR3 is CASSITQGVQPQHF. The CDR3 DNA sequence: TGTGCCAGTAGTATCACCCAGGGGGTTCAGCCCCAGCATTTT. Full variable domain (outside the CDR3, taken from reference TRBV19 and TRBJ1-5): DGGITQSPKYLFRKEGQNVTLSCEQNLNHDAMYWYRQDPGQGLRLIYYSQIVNDFQKGDIAEGYSVSREKKESFPLTVTSAQKNPTAFYLCASSITQGVQPQHFGDGTRLSIL.

V gene TRBV6-1 combines with J gene TRBJ1-4; perhaps TRBD1 as D (5 bases). From germline, CDR1 is MNHNS and CDR2 SASEGT. This CDR3 has 14 residues. Deletions cut 2 bases from V and 13 bases from J, with 17 bases between. CDR3 amino acids: CASSENLGGLGLFF. In nucleotides, the CDR3 is TGTGCCAGCAGTGAAAACTTGGGGGGATTAGGACTGTTTTTT.

The rearrangement joins TRBV29-1 to TRBJ1-3; 8 nucleotides line up with TRBD1. Trimming at V came to 4 bases and at J to 2 bases, leaving 4 bases not matched to a gene. The CDR3 is 14 amino acids. Germline-derived CDR1 and CDR2 are SQVTM and ANQGSEA. The CDR3 loop reads CSVGTGLAGNTIYF. The CDR3 coding sequence is TGCAGCGTTGGGACAGGGCTGGCTGGAAACACCATATATTTT. Combining the CDR3 with reference TRBV29-1 and TRBJ1-3 gives the whole variable domain SAVISQKPSRDICQRGTSLTIQCQVDSQVTMMFWYRQQPGQSLTLIATANQGSEATYESGFVIDKFPISRPNLTFSTLTVSNMSPEDSSIYLCSVGTGLAGNTIYFGEGSWLTVV.

The chain has TRBV2 and TRBJ1-4; 11 bases are shared with TRBD1. Germline V lookup: CDR1 SNHLY, CDR2 FYNNEI. The junction had 10 bases not matched to a gene; V was cut back by 6 bases and J by 10 bases. The CDR3 is 15 residues long. The CDR3 spells CASSPDRGLGGKLFF. The CDR3 coding sequence is TGTGCCAGCAGCCCGGACAGGGGGCTTGGAGGAAAACTGTTTTTT.

V gene TRBV11-3 combines with J gene TRBJ1-1, with TRBD1 as a possible D gene (5 bases). The CDR3 extends over 13 amino acids. The germline V gene has CDR1 SGHNT and CDR2 YENEEA. V lost 0 bases to trimming and J lost 8 bases, with 10 bases between them. The CDR3 here is CASSLDVHREAFF. CDR3 sequence (DNA): TGTGCCAGCAGCTTAGACGTTCACAGGGAAGCTTTCTTT.

The V gene is TRBV11-1, the J gene TRBJ2-6; D gene uncertain. CDR3 length: 18 amino acids. The V end was cut by 0 bases, the J end by 4 bases, with 16 bases between. The V gene's germline CDR1 is SGHAT and CDR2 FQDESV (reference sequence). In DNA form, the CDR3 reads TGTGCCAGCAGCTTAGCGGTAGGATTTGAGGCAGGGGCCAACGTCCTGACTTTC. Its protein is CASSLAVGFEAGANVLTF.